This TCR beta chain was recovered during a study of shared clonotypes between healthy human individuals. Findings of the study overall: Roughly 5% of naive CD4 clonotypes were common to several donors.

In this sample, this clone turned up a few times. The antigen is undetermined. Other DNA sequences within the sample encode an identical CDR3. J lost 0 bases, V lost 3 bases, and 1 base had no gene match. Germline V CDR1 and CDR2: SGHTA, FQGTGA. The CDR3 is 14 amino acids. TCRdb keeps only in-frame clones here, not all; method: immunoSEQ multiplex PCR. This table has 2 million to 3 million clones, approximately 93% appearing once. The V call is TRBV7-3, the J call TRBJ1-1; TRBD1 aligns across 7 bases. Sequences were obtained from naive CD4+ T cells from PBMCs. Subset reported: CD45RA+ positively selected. This TCR was sampled from a man between 18 and 29 years old in good health. Some clones in this sample may be carry-over from other donors' samples. CDR3 residues: CASSLGQLNTEAFF. The DNA of the CDR3 is TGTGCCAGCAGCTTGGGACAGCTGAACACTGAAGCTTTCTTT.